The 2 T cell receptor beta chains given below trace back to one sample, sequenced in a study of blood T cell repertoires in COVID-19. Only in-frame clones appear in the TCRdb table, and some are missing; sequencing was by immunoSEQ multiplex PCR. The sample consists of around 430,000 clones, around 89% of them appearing once. The material sequenced was peripheral blood. These receptors originate from a woman between 50 and 59 years old with COVID-19, enrolled during active disease.

The chain couples TRBV25-1 to TRBJ2-7, with 8 bases fitting TRBD1. Trimming cost V 3 bases and J 7 bases; bases outside gene matches: 8. CDR3 length: 14 amino acids. Germline V gene sequence: CDR1 MGHDK, CDR2 SYGVNS. CDR3 bases: TGTGCCAGCAGTGATTATGGCAGGGGGCTGGAGCAGTACTTC. Translation: CASSDYGRGLEQYF.

This sequence joins TRBV7-6 and TRBJ2-3; possibly TRBD2 for D (5 bases). The CDR3 covers 14 residues. V was trimmed by 0 bases and J by 1 base, leaving 5 bases between them. CDR1 is SGHVS, CDR2 FNYEAQ, per germline. The CDR3 region is CASSLAGGTDTQYF. The CDR3 DNA reads as TGTGCCAGCAGCTTAGCCGGGGGCACAGATACGCAGTATTTT.